This T cell receptor (beta chain) was sequenced for a study of T cell changes during pregnancy in multiple sclerosis. The CDR3 extends over 13 amino acids. V lost 2 bases, J lost 8 bases, and 10 bases lay in between. The germline gives CDR1 MRHNA, CDR2 SNTAGT. Assay: immunoSEQ multiplex PCR; the TCRdb copy retains only in-frame clones and omits some. The data show over 20,000 clones, roughly 90% seen once. The genes are TRBV6-4 and TRBJ2-1, with D hard to call. This clonotype originated in a female donor in good health, enrolled as a control in a pregnancy study. Material: CD4+ T cells from peripheral blood mononuclear cells, obtained in the first trimester of pregnancy. For the CDR3, the DNA is TGTGCCAGCAGTGACGAGCCCCTAGATGAGCAGTTCTTC. It is translated as CASSDEPLDEQFF.